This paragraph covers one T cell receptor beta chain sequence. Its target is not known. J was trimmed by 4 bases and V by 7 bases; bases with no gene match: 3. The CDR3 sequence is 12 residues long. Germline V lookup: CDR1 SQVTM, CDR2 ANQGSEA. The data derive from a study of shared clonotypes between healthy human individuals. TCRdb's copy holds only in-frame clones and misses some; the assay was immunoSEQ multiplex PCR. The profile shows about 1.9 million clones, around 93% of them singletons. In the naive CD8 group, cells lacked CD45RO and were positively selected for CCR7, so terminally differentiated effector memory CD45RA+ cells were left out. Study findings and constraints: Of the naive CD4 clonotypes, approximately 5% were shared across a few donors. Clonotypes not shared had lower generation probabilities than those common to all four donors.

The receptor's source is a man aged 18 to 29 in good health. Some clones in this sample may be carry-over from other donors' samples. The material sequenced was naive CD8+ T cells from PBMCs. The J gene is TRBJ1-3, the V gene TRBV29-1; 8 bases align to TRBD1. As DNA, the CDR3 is TGCAGCGGCACAGGGGGAGGAAACACCATATATTTT. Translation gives CSGTGGGNTIYF.